These 23 T cell receptor beta chains came from one sample sequenced in a study of shared clonotypes between healthy human individuals. Repertoires were generated with immunoSEQ multiplex PCR, while TCRdb's copy carries only in-frame clones and drops some. The data contain about 2.1 million clones, 93% of them seen just once; the ten biggest clones take up 1.5% to 2%. Naive CD8 cells lacked CD45RO, underwent positive selection for CCR7 and left out terminally differentiated effector memory CD45RA+ cells. Material: naive CD8+ T cells from PBMCs. These receptors were collected from a man aged 18 to 29 in good health. Some clones in this sample may be carry-over from other donors' samples.

Note on this clone: The sample holds other DNA sequences that translate to the same CDR3. The chain uses TRBV13 and TRBJ2-7; 13 bases line up with TRBD2. CDR1 and CDR2 (germline): PRHDT, FYEKMQ (reference sequence). Unmatched junction bases numbered 3, after V lost 4 bases and J lost 3 bases. The CDR3 covers 15 residues. In nucleotides, the CDR3 is TGTGCCAGCAGCTCGAGGACTAGCGGGAGCTACGAGCAGTACTTC. Residues: CASSSRTSGSYEQYF.

The genes are TRBV6-1 and TRBJ1-2, with TRBD1 as a possible D gene (5 bases). V was clipped by 1 base and J by 8 bases, with 23 bases between them. Germline V gene lookup returns CDR1 MNHNS and CDR2 SASEGT. The length of the CDR3 is 17 residues. This CDR3 is CASSEDIAGMGFSGYTF. In DNA form, the CDR3 reads TGTGCCAGCAGTGAAGATATTGCAGGGATGGGGTTCTCGGGCTACACCTTC.

The chain combines TRBV7-2 with TRBJ2-5; weak D call: TRBD1 (5 bases). Per germline, CDR1 SGHTA and CDR2 FQGNSA. V was shortened by 1 base and J by 5 bases, with 11 bases between the two germline ends. The CDR3 loop spans 14 amino acids. The CDR3 sequence is CASSLGGWGETQYF. As DNA, the CDR3 is TGTGCCAGCAGCTTAGGGGGCTGGGGTGAGACCCAGTACTTC.

The chain couples TRBV29-1 to TRBJ1-1; D is undetermined. V dropped 5 bases and J dropped 2 bases, with 24 bases sitting between them. The CDR3 totals 17 residues. Germline CDR1 SQVTM, CDR2 ANQGSEA. The CDR3 bases are TGCAGCGTTACCTCCTCCCCCCCGCCGGTAGGAAACACTGAAGCTTTCTTT. Protein product: CSVTSSPPPVGNTEAFF. The entire variable domain, with the rest obtained from reference TRBV29-1 and TRBJ1-1, is as follows: SAVISQKPSRDICQRGTSLTIQCQVDSQVTMMFWYRQQPGQSLTLIATANQGSEATYESGFVIDKFPISRPNLTFSTLTVSNMSPEDSSIYLCSVTSSPPPVGNTEAFFGQGTRLTVV.

J is TRBJ2-7 and V is TRBV5-4; 8 bases match TRBD2. V gave up 0 bases and J gave up 3 bases; unmatched junction bases: 5. This CDR3 is built from 15 residues. Germline V gives CDR1 SGHNT, CDR2 YYREEE (reference sequence). The CDR3 loop is CASSLGERGYYEQYF. For the CDR3, the DNA is TGTGCCAGCAGCTTGGGGGAGCGGGGGTACTACGAGCAGTACTTC.

A note on this clone: Other DNA sequences in the same sample also yield this CDR3. The genes are TRBV5-4 and TRBJ1-3, with D unresolved. CDR3 length: 12 residues. Germline CDR1 is SGHNT and CDR2 is YYREEE (reference sequence). With 0 bases removed from V and 2 bases from J, the gap between germline ends came to 0 bases. In nucleotides, the CDR3 is TGTGCCAGCAGCTTGGCTGGAAACACCATATATTTT. This gives the protein CASSLAGNTIYF. The full variable domain, rest sourced from reference TRBV5-4 and TRBJ1-3, is ETGVTQSPTHLIKTRGQQVTLRCSSQSGHNTVSWYQQALGQGPQFIFQYYREEENGRGNFPPRFSGLQFPNYSSELNVNALELDDSALYLCASSLAGNTIYFGEGSWLTVV.

The rearrangement joins TRBV28 to TRBJ1-1; 12 bases fit TRBD1. The CDR3 sequence is 16 residues long. Germline assignment: CDR1 MDHEN and CDR2 SYDVKM. The V segment lost 2 bases and the J segment 4 bases; nucleotides outside the gene matches: 5. The CDR3: CASSLGTGGEGTEAFF. For the CDR3, the DNA is TGTGCCAGCAGTTTAGGGACAGGGGGCGAGGGCACTGAAGCTTTCTTT. The complete variable domain, with remaining parts taken from reference TRBV28 and TRBJ1-1, reads DVKVTQSSRYLVKRTGEKVFLECVQDMDHENMFWYRQDPGLGLRLIYFSYDVKMKEKGDIPEGYSVSREKKERFSLILESASTNQTSMYLCASSLGTGGEGTEAFFGQGTRLTVV.

This chain connects TRBV4-1 to TRBJ2-1; D gene unclear. This CDR3 has 13 amino acids. Trimming shortened V by 5 bases and J by 5 bases, and 10 bases separated the two germline ends. Germline loops: CDR1 MGHRA, CDR2 YSYEKL. Here the CDR3 DNA reads TGCGCCAGCAGCAGAGGTTTCAACAATGAGCAGTTCTTC. Its translation: CASSRGFNNEQFF.

The chain recombines TRBV11-3 with TRBJ1-1; TRBD1 is a possible D gene (6 bases). Trimming pared 4 bases from V and 7 bases from J, leaving 13 bases between. There are 13 residues in the CDR3. From germline, CDR1 is SGHNT and CDR2 YENEEA. The CDR3 loop reads CASSSRTDGEAFF. The CDR3 DNA sequence: TGTGCCAGCAGCTCCCGGACAGATGGTGAAGCTTTCTTT.

This chain connects TRBV5-6 to TRBJ2-1, with D possibly matching TRBD2 (5 bases). This CDR3 region has 14 residues. Per the germline V gene, CDR1 is SGHDT and CDR2 is YYEEEE. Trimming stripped 4 bases from V and 8 bases from J, with 16 bases between. The CDR3 sequence is CASSGILVIYEQFF. CDR3 bases: TGTGCCAGCAGCGGAATACTAGTAATCTATGAGCAGTTCTTC.

This clone was seen once. The rearrangement links TRBV29-1 to TRBJ1-1; D uncertain. V was pared by 0 bases and J by 1 base, with 12 bases between. This CDR3 contains 15 residues. CDR1 and CDR2 from the germline V gene are SQVTM and ANQGSEA. The CDR3 spells CSVEDRAAGNTEAFF. In nucleotides, the CDR3 is TGCAGCGTTGAAGATAGGGCAGCGGGGAACACTGAAGCTTTCTTT.

This clone is a singleton in its sample. The chain uses TRBV28 and TRBJ1-4; no clear D gene. V was pared by 1 base and J by 8 bases, with 14 bases between. CDR1 is MDHEN and CDR2 is SYDVKM in the germline V gene. CDR3 length: 15 amino acids. DNA for the CDR3: TGTGCCAGCAGTTTATCCCCGGTGGCTGCGGAAAAACTGTTTTTT. Translated: CASSLSPVAAEKLFF.

Only one count was recorded for this clone. The chain has TRBV9 and TRBJ2-1; perhaps TRBD2 as D (5 bases). This CDR3 has 15 residues. With 4 bases removed from V and 0 bases from J, the gap between germline ends came to 11 bases. Germline CDR1 is SGDLS and CDR2 is YYNGEE. The CDR3 region is CASSLGVSSYNEQFF. CDR3 sequence (DNA): TGTGCCAGCAGCTTGGGAGTGAGCTCCTACAATGAGCAGTTCTTC.

This clone was counted only a few times. V and J are TRBV7-9 and TRBJ1-1; D is uncertain. Trimming removed 3 bases at V and 8 bases at J, with 10 bases between. The CDR3 is 12 residues long. Per germline, CDR1 SEHNR and CDR2 FQNEAQ (reference sequence). CDR3 protein: CASSFYGLEAFF. In DNA form, the CDR3 reads TGTGCCAGCAGCTTTTACGGACTCGAAGCTTTCTTT.

This chain uses TRBV9 with TRBJ2-2; D remains ambiguous. Germline loops: CDR1 SGDLS, CDR2 YYNGEE. CDR3 length: 15 amino acids. V lost 0 bases and J lost 1, with 7 bases in between. The CDR3 DNA sequence: TGTGCCAGCAGCGTAGTGCAAATGAACACCGGGGAGCTGTTTTTT. Amino acids: CASSVVQMNTGELFF.

The chain has TRBV6-1 and TRBJ2-7, with TRBD1 as a possible D gene (6 bases). The CDR3 is 13 amino acids. CDR1 is MNHNS and CDR2 is SASEGT in the germline V gene. Deletions cut 6 bases from V and 3 bases from J, with 12 bases between. In DNA form, the CDR3 reads TGTGCCAGCAGACCGACAGGACACTACGAGCAGTACTTC. As protein: CASRPTGHYEQYF.

The rearrangement joins TRBV2 to TRBJ2-5; 8 nucleotides align to TRBD2. This CDR3 has 13 residues. The germline gives CDR1 SNHLY, CDR2 FYNNEI. With 7 bases clipped from V and 4 bases from J, the junction kept 5 bases outside the gene matches. CDR3 coding DNA: TGTGCCAGCAAGAAGCGGGGGCCAGAGACCCAGTACTTC. Protein product: CASKKRGPETQYF.

In this sample, this clone turned up once. The chain joins TRBV7-2 to TRBJ2-7; 10 bases line up with TRBD2. V lost 0 bases, J lost 3 bases, and 2 bases stayed unmatched. Germline lookup yields CDR1 SGHTA and CDR2 FQGNSA. The CDR3 is 15 residues long. The CDR3 region is CASSLASGRIYEQYF. Here the CDR3 DNA reads TGTGCCAGCAGCTTAGCTAGCGGGAGGATCTACGAGCAGTACTTC.

In the case of this clone: The same CDR3 arises from other DNA sequences in this sample as well. The J gene is TRBJ1-3, the V gene TRBV9; D might be TRBD1 (5 bases). Germline loops: CDR1 SGDLS, CDR2 YYNGEE. The CDR3 is made up of 10 amino acids. Trimming left V 7 bases short and J 7 bases short, with 6 bases between. CDR3 amino acids: CASGGNTIYF. CDR3 DNA: TGTGCCAGCGGGGGGAACACCATATATTTT.

The chain is built from TRBV9 and TRBJ2-1, with 9 nucleotides matching TRBD1. V dropped 4 bases and J dropped 5; count of bases not matched to a gene: 10. The CDR3 consists of 16 residues. Germline CDR1 SGDLS, CDR2 YYNGEE. In DNA, the CDR3 is TGTGCCAGCAGCCCTCAGACAGGGGGGGCTGACAATGAGCAGTTCTTC. Its protein product is CASSPQTGGADNEQFF. The variable domain in full, with the rest retrieved from reference TRBV9 and TRBJ2-1, is DSGVTQTPKHLITATGQRVTLRCSPRSGDLSVYWYQQSLDQGLQFLIQYYNGEERAKGNILERFSAQQFPDLHSELNLSSLELGDSALYFCASSPQTGGADNEQFFGPGTRLTVL.

This chain uses TRBV19 with TRBJ2-7; 11 bases are shared with TRBD1. This CDR3 has 14 amino acids. V shed 3 bases and J 6 bases; nucleotides not matched to a gene: 4. The germline gives CDR1 LNHDA, CDR2 SQIVND (reference sequence). The CDR3 region has the DNA TGTGCCAGTAGTATCCCCGGGACAGGGGGCGAGCAGTACTTC. It is translated as CASSIPGTGGEQYF.

The gene calls are TRBV4-3 and TRBJ2-5; D is uncertain. The CDR3 contains 14 residues. The germline V and J ends were trimmed by 0 bases and 5 bases, with 10 bases remaining between them. Per the germline V gene, CDR1 is LGHNA and CDR2 is YSLEER. In nucleotides, the CDR3 is TGCGCCAGCAGCCAAGATAGATCCGGGGAGACCCAGTACTTC. Its translation: CASSQDRSGETQYF.

This chain uses TRBV4-3 with TRBJ2-7, with 10 bases fitting TRBD1. Germline CDR1 LGHNA, CDR2 YSLEER. J lost 4 bases, V lost 0 bases, and 9 bases had no gene match. The CDR3 contains 17 residues. Here the CDR3 DNA reads TGCGCCAGCAGCCAAGAGGTTGACAGGGGGCCTCATTACGAGCAGTACTTC. As protein: CASSQEVDRGPHYEQYF.